This entry features one T cell receptor (beta chain) sequence. This clonotype has ten or more counts. Its specific antigen is unknown. No much larger clone is present one base from it, and per-base qualities are unavailable. Full-length TCR variable regions were amplified by 5' RACE PCR with constant-region reverse primers, and semi-nested PCR with Nested Universal Primer A was subsequently performed. The ReliaPrep RNA Cell Miniprep System was used to extract total RNA, which was then reverse transcribed into 5'RACE-ready cDNA with the SMARTer RACE 5'/3' Kit. Multiplex adaptors were used to barcode full-length TCR alpha and beta libraries, and the barcoded libraries were sequenced on an Illumina MiSeq. Per the authors' processing: For each of nine subset-tissue groups, sequencing data from the five patients were pooled, and the groups were then compared using unsupervised clustering of TCR gene usage. The Morisita-Horn index was used to calculate repertoire similarity, with shared sequences weighted by how much each contributed to each repertoire. TCRdb reanalyzed the raw reads on its own, using fastp at Q25 for trimming and MiXCR for clone calling, and kept in-frame beta chains. Each entry merges the rows of one CDR3 protein and shows their most common DNA and genes. These V and J calls originate from TCRdb's pipeline instead of the authors' own analysis. The sample yields roughly 44,000 distinct CDR3 sequences; 29% were counted once. Around 3.5% of the sample rests with the top ten.

V is reduced by 5 bases and J by 7 bases, leaving a spacing of 15 bases between them. Counted from cysteine to phenylalanine, this CDR3 has 13 amino acids. Only the CDR3 region is kept as DNA, spanning 39 bases read in frame from base 1. From the germline V gene (reference sequence), CDR1 is DFQATT and CDR2 is SNEGSKA. This sample was included in a study (dated by TCRdb to the mid-2010s). Concerning the study at large: The study tested whether tumor-infiltrating Tregs in breast cancer are recruited from blood Tregs or converted in situ from other CD4+ T cell subsets.

What the work shows at the level of the full study, not this receptor alone: The validation in the larger cohort was limited to a single TCR beta V-J rearrangement instead of whole repertoires. Tumor-infiltrating Treg TCR alpha and beta sequences overlapped most with tumor naive CD4+ T cells, then with blood naive CD4+ T cells. In terms of TCR gene usage, tumor memory CD4+ T cells clustered together with blood and lymph node memory CD4+ cells, as well as with lymph node naive CD4+ cells.

The memory CD4+ T cell population was isolated based on a CD4+CD45RO+CD25- phenotype. Tregs, naive and memory CD4+ T cells from tumor, blood and ipsilateral draining lymph nodes of a few breast cancer patients underwent full-length TCR alpha and beta sequencing. Tumor tissue, along with lymph nodes from ipsilateral axillary dissection, was perfused with PBS, minced, and then digested using collagenase I and hyaluronidase. Ficoll density gradient centrifugation was used to isolate mononuclear cells from either lymph nodes or under 65 ml of peripheral blood. A purity exceeding 90% was confirmed by FACS for the sorted cell populations.

Source material: memory CD4+ T cells sorted from a lymph node. The cell subset or site label corresponds to: memory CD4+ T cells, CD4+CD45RO+CD25-. Here the chain combines TRBV20-1 and TRBJ2-1, and the D gene may be TRBD1, 6 bases matching. This receptor was obtained from a female donor with breast cancer. The sequenced DNA: TGCAGTGCTGAGACAGGTAGCCCTAATGAGCAGTTCTTC. Protein translation: CSAETGSPNEQFF.